Listed below are T cell receptor beta chains from one sample, sequenced in a study of cytomegalovirus exposure and HLA in healthy donors. TCRdb keeps only in-frame clones here, not all; method: immunoSEQ multiplex PCR. This sample yields approximately 110,000 clones, of which roughly 70% are seen a single time; 11% belongs to the top ten. The sample comprised PBMCs. The receptor source for this set is a man aged 35 to 55 in good health and CMV-seropositive. The conserved cysteine and the conserved F or W are not part of the CDR3 here. Fields, in order: J gene, V gene, D gene, CDR3 protein. D genes are given only for firm matches.

TRBJ2-2 | TRBV7-2 | TRBD1 | ASSLGQGMFSGELF
TRBJ2-2 | TRBV28 | TRBD1 | ASSPDRGGTGELF
TRBJ2-3 | TRBV5-4 | NA | ASSLEAVSTDTQY
TRBJ2-1 | TRBV19 | NA | ASSISFNEQF
TRBJ2-3 | TRBV7-9 | NA | ASSGRDTSTDTQY
TRBJ2-3 | TRBV6-5 | NA | ASSYGGADTQY
TRBJ2-1 | TRBV6-7 | TRBD2 | ASSYSVLAELLTGQF
TRBJ1-3 | TRBV6-5 | NA | ASRRTAGNTIY
TRBJ1-5 | TRBV7-2 | NA | ASSLPTPVGPQH
TRBJ2-7 | TRBV7-6 | NA | ASSLDVSSYEQY